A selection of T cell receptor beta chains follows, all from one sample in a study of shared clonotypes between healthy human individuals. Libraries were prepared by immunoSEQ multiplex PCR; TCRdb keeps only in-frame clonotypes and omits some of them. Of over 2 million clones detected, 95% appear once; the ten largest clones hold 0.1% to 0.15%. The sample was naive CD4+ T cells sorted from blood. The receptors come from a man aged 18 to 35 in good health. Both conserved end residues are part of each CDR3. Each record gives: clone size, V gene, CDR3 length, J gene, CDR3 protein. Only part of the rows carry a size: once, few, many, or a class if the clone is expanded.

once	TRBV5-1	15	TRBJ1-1	CASSVAVLGNTEAFF
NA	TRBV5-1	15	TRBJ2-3	CASSSRTVSTDTQYF
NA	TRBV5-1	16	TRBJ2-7	CASSWDGTGEAREQYF
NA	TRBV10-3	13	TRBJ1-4	CAITGQQGEKLFF
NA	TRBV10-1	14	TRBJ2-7	CASSHGTSSYEQYF
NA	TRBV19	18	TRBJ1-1	CASSPRRRGVTGITEAFF
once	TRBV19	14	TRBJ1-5	CASKEGQGGQPQHF
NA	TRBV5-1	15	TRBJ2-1	CASSLGGTGVNEQFF
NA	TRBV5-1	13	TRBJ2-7	CASSLSPDYEQYF
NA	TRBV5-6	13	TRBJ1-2	CASSLEQGDGYTF
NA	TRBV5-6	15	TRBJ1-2	CASTGQGSTYYGYTF